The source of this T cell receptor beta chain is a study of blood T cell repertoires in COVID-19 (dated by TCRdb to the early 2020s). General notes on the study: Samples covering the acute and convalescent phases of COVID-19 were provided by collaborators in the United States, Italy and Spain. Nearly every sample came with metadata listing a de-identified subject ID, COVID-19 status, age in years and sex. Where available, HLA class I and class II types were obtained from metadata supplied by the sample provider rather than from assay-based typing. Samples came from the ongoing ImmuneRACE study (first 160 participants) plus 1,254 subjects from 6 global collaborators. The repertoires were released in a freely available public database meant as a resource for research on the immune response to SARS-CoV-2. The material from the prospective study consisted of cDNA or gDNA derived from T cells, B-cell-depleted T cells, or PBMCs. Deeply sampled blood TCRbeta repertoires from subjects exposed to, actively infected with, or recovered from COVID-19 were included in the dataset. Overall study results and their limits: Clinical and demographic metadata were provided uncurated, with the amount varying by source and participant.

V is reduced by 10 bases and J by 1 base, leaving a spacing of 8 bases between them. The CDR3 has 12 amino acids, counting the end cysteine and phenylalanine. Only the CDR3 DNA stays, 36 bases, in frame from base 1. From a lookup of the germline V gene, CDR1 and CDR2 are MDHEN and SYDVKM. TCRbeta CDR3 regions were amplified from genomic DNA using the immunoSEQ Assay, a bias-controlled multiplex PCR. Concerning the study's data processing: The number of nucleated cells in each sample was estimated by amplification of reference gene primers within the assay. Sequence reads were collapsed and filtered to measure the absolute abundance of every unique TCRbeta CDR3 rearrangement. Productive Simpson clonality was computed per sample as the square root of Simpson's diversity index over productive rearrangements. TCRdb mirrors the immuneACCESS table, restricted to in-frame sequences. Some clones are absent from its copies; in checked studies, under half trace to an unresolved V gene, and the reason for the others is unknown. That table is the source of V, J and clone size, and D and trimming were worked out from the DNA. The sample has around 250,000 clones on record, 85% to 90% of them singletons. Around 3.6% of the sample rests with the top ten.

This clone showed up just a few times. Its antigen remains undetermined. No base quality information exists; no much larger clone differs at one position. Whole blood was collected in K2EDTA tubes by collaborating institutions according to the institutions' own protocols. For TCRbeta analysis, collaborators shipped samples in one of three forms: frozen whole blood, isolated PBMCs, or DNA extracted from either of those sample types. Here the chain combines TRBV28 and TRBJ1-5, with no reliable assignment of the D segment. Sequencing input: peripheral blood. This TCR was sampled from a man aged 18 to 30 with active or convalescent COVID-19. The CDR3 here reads CATQQSNQPQHF. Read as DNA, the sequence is TGTGCCACCCAACAGAGCAATCAGCCCCAGCATTTT.